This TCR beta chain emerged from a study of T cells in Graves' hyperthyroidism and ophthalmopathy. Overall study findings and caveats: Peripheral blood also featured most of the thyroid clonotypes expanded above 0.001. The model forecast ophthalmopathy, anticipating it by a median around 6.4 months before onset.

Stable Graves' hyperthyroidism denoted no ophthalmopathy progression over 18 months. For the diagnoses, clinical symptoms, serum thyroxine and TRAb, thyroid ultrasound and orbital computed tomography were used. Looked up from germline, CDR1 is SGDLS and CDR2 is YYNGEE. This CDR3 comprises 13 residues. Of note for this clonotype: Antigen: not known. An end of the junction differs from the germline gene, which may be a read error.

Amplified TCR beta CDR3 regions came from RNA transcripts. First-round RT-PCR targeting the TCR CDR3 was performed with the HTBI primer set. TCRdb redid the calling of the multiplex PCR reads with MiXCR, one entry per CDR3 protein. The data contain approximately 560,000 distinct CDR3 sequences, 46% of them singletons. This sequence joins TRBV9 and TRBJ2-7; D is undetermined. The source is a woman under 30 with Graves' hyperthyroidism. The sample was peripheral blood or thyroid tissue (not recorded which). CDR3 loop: CANSQEAAYEQYF. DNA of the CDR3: TGTGCCAACAGCCAAGAGGCAGCCTACGAGCAGTACTTC.